This T cell receptor beta chain was identified in a study of blood T cell repertoires in COVID-19. Across the study: Collection of acute and convalescent COVID-19 samples took place in the United States, Italy and Spain.

Per the study methods: Cell counts per sample came from amplifying reference gene primers. The table came from immunoSEQ multiplex PCR; TCRdb's copy has only in-frame clones and leaves some out. The V and J calls and the clone size are those of that table, but D and trimming were determined from the DNA. The table lists about 70,000 clones, roughly 79% of them singletons. CDR3 length: 12 residues. Germline V CDR1 and CDR2: SGHAT, FQNNGV. Trimming pared 1 base from V and 6 bases from J, leaving 5 bases between. The specimen was peripheral blood. This sequence was found in a woman aged 70-85 years with acute or convalescent COVID-19. This chain links TRBV11-2 with TRBJ2-3; D gene unclear. Here the CDR3 reads CASSLGRDTQYF. The CDR3 DNA reads as TGTGCCAGCAGCTTAGGTCGGGATACGCAGTATTTT.